Listed below are T cell receptor beta chains from one sample, sequenced in a study of T cells after posttransplantation cyclophosphamide. Only in-frame clones appear in the TCRdb table, and some are missing; sequencing was by immunoSEQ multiplex PCR. The sample includes around 10,000 clones, approximately 80% seen only once; the top ten take approximately 5.4%. Sequenced material: PBMCs, taken after allogeneic stem cell transplant with posttransplant cyclophosphamide. These receptors were obtained from a female patient in her fifties or sixties who received an allogeneic stem cell transplant from a related donor, was CMV-positive, and had no GVHD. Some of the T cells may derive from the graft donor. Each CDR3 is given with its conserved first and last residue. D genes are given only for firm matches. Part of the rows lack a size; the others show once, few, many or a class for expanded clones.

size: NA
J: TRBJ2-2
D: NA
V: TRBV7-3
CDR3: CASSLNRNTGELFF
DNA: TGTGCCAGCAGCTTAAATCGGAACACCGGGGAGCTGTTTTTT

size: NA
J: TRBJ1-4
D: NA
V: TRBV6-6
CDR3: CASRRVNEKLFF
DNA: TGTGCCAGCAGACGAGTTAATGAAAAACTGTTTTTT

size: NA
J: TRBJ2-3
D: TRBD2
V: TRBV5-4
CDR3: CASSLGGGRADTQYF
DNA: TGTGCCAGCAGCTTGGGCGGGGGGCGGGCAGATACGCAGTATTTT

size: NA
J: TRBJ2-1
D: TRBD2
V: TRBV10-3
CDR3: CAISDGGGYNEQFF
DNA: TGTGCCATCAGCGATGGGGGGGGGTATAATGAGCAGTTCTTC

size: NA
J: TRBJ2-1
D: TRBD1
V: TRBV11-3
CDR3: CASSYRTGGLGNEQFF
DNA: TGTGCCAGCAGTTATCGGACAGGGGGTTTGGGCAATGAGCAGTTCTTC

size: once
J: TRBJ1-3
D: NA
V: TRBV7-6
CDR3: CASSIGGSSGNTIYF
DNA: TGTGCCAGCAGCATCGGAGGGAGCTCTGGAAACACCATATATTTT

size: NA
J: TRBJ2-3
D: TRBD2
V: TRBV11-2
CDR3: CASSLLAPSNTDTQYF
DNA: TGTGCCAGCAGCCTACTAGCGCCAAGTAACACAGATACGCAGTATTTT

size: NA
J: TRBJ1-1
D: TRBD1
V: TRBV19
CDR3: CASSTLDRVKRAFF
DNA: TGTGCCAGTAGTACCCTGGACAGGGTTAAGAGGGCTTTCTTT

size: NA
J: TRBJ1-1
D: NA
V: TRBV5-1
CDR3: CASSLGGGGDTEAFF
DNA: TGCGCCAGCAGCTTGGGTGGGGGCGGTGACACTGAAGCTTTCTTT

size: NA
J: TRBJ2-5
D: NA
V: TRBV30
CDR3: CAWSETVEETQYF
DNA: TGTGCCTGGAGTGAAACGGTTGAAGAGACCCAGTACTTC

size: NA
J: TRBJ2-5
D: NA
V: TRBV4-1
CDR3: CASSPNAPVPETQYF
DNA: TGCGCCAGCAGCCCCAACGCCCCGGTACCGGAGACCCAGTACTTC

size: NA
J: TRBJ2-2
D: TRBD2
V: TRBV7-2
CDR3: CASSFPGLAGGPGTGELFF
DNA: TGTGCCAGCAGCTTCCCTGGACTAGCGGGGGGGCCGGGCACCGGGGAGCTGTTTTTT

size: few
J: TRBJ1-2
D: NA
V: TRBV16
CDR3: CASSQMTVYF
DNA: TGTGCCAGCAGCCAGATGACAGTATACTTC

size: NA
J: TRBJ1-1
D: NA
V: TRBV7-9
CDR3: CASSLVERTEAFF
DNA: TGTGCCAGCAGCTTAGTGGAGCGGACTGAAGCTTTCTTT

size: once
J: TRBJ2-7
D: TRBD1
V: TRBV9
CDR3: CASSAGTGGFDEQYF
DNA: TGTGCCAGCAGCGCCGGGACAGGGGGATTCGACGAGCAGTACTTC

size: NA
J: TRBJ1-3
D: TRBD1
V: TRBV6-1
CDR3: CVRGASGNTIYF
DNA: TGTGTCAGGGGGGCCTCTGGAAACACCATATATTTT

size: NA
J: TRBJ2-5
D: NA
V: TRBV29-1
CDR3: CSAESKGLGETQYF
DNA: TGCAGCGCCGAATCTAAGGGGCTTGGGGAGACCCAGTACTTC

size: once
J: TRBJ1-2
D: NA
V: TRBV9
CDR3: CASSPSGYYGYTF
DNA: TGTGCCAGCAGCCCCTCAGGGTACTATGGCTACACCTTC

size: few
J: TRBJ1-6
D: TRBD1
V: TRBV30
CDR3: CAWSAGQDNSPLHF
DNA: TGTGCCTGGAGTGCAGGACAGGATAATTCACCCCTCCACTTT

size: NA
J: TRBJ1-1
D: NA
V: TRBV4-1
CDR3: CASSPLQGDTEAFF
DNA: TGCGCCAGCAGCCCTCTACAGGGTGACACTGAAGCTTTCTTT

size: NA
J: TRBJ2-7
D: NA
V: TRBV29-1
CDR3: CSAGHVRGTSSYEQYF
DNA: TGCAGCGCCGGCCACGTCCGGGGGACGAGCTCCTACGAGCAGTACTTC

size: NA
J: TRBJ1-2
D: TRBD1
V: TRBV6-6
CDR3: CASSYYRGYDYGYTF
DNA: TGTGCCAGCAGTTACTACAGGGGCTACGACTATGGCTACACCTTC

size: NA
J: TRBJ2-5
D: NA
V: TRBV13
CDR3: CASSLGGGSETQYF
DNA: TGTGCCAGCAGCTTGGGTGGGGGCAGCGAGACCCAGTACTTC

size: NA
J: TRBJ2-2
D: TRBD2
V: TRBV2
CDR3: CASSNGGLADTDTGELFF
DNA: TGTGCCAGCAGCAACGGGGGACTAGCGGATACGGACACCGGGGAGCTGTTTTTT

size: few
J: TRBJ2-7
D: TRBD2
V: TRBV19
CDR3: CASSKTSGGATRQYF
DNA: TGTGCCAGTAGCAAAACTAGCGGGGGAGCTACGAGGCAGTACTTC

size: NA
J: TRBJ1-3
D: NA
V: TRBV6-6
CDR3: CASRFGQDSGNTMYF
DNA: TGTGCCAGCAGATTCGGACAAGACTCTGGAAACACCATGTATTTT

size: NA
J: TRBJ1-1
D: TRBD1
V: TRBV7-6
CDR3: CASSWRQGYEAFF
DNA: TGTGCCAGCAGCTGGCGACAGGGTTATGAAGCTTTCTTT

size: NA
J: TRBJ2-2
D: NA
V: TRBV30
CDR3: CAWSRLLGSGELFF
DNA: TGTGCCTGGAGTCGGCTTTTGGGCTCCGGGGAGCTGTTTTTT